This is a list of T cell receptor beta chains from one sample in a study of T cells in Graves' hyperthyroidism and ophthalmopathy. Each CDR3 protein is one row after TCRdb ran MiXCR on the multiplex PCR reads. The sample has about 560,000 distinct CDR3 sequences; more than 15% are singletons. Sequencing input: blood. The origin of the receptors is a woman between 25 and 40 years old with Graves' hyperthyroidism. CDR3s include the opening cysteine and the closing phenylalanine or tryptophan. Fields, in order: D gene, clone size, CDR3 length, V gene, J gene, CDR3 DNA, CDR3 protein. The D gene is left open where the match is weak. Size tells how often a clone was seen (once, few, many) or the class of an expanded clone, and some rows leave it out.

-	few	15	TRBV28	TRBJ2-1	TGTGCCAGCAGTTTATGGGAGGGGAGCATCAATGAGCAGTTCTTC	CASSLWEGSINEQFF
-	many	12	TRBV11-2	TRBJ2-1	TGTGCCAGCAGCAGGACTGGGCTTGAGCAGTTCTTC	CASSRTGLEQFF
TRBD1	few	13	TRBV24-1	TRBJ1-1	TGTGCCACCGGGACAGGGGACAACACTGAAGCTTTCTTT	CATGTGDNTEAFF
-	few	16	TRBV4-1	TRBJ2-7	TGCGCCAGCAGCCAAGATTATAAGAGGGTTGGCTACGAGCAGTACTTC	CASSQDYKRVGYEQYF
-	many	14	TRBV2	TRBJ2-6	TGTGCCAGCAGCCCAACGGCTGGGGCCAACGTCCTGACTTTC	CASSPTAGANVLTF
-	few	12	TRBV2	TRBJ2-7	TGTGCCAGCAGTGCGGCGGATTACGAGCAGTACTTC	CASSAADYEQYF
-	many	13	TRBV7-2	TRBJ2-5	TGTGCCAGCAGTTATTCGATGGACCAGACCCAGTACTTC	CASSYSMDQTQYF
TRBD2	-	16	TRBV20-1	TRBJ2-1	TGCAGTGCTAACCCGACTAGCGGGAGGTCGAGAAATGAGCAGTTCTTC	CSANPTSGRSRNEQFF
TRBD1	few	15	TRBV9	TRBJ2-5	TGTGCCAGCAGCGCCCCGGGACAGGGGAAGGAGACCCAGTACTTC	CASSAPGQGKETQYF
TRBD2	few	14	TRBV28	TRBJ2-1	TGTGCCAGCAGTTTAGCGGGAGATAGGAATGAGCAGTTCTTC	CASSLAGDRNEQFF
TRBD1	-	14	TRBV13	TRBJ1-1	TGTGCCAGCAGCCCTTCCGGGACAGGGGGCATTGCTTTCTTT	CASSPSGTGGIAFF
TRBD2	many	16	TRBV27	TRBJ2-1	TGTGCCAGCAGGCTAGCGGGAGTTTGGTCCTACAATGAGCAGTTCTTC	CASRLAGVWSYNEQFF
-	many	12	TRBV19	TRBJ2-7	TGTGCCAGTAGTAAAAAACTGGGCGAGCAGTACTTC	CASSKKLGEQYF
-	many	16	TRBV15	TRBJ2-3	TGTGCCACCAGCAGAGGAGGGGGGTGGGAAACAGATACGCAGTATTTT	CATSRGGGWETDTQYF
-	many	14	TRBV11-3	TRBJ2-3	TGTGCCAGCAGCCCGAGGTCAGGGGCAGATACGCAGTATTTT	CASSPRSGADTQYF
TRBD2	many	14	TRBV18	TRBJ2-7	TGTGCCAGCTCACCGGAAGCGGGAGGGCGCGAGCAGTACTTC	CASSPEAGGREQYF
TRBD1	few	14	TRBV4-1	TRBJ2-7	TGCGCCAGCAGCCAACGACAGGGTCGGCGTGAGCAGTACTTC	CASSQRQGRREQYF
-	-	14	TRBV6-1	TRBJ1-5	TGTGCCAGCAGTGAAAGTGACGGCTTTGGGCCCCAGCATTTT	CASSESDGFGPQHF
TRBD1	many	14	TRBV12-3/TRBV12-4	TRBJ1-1	TGTGCCAGCAGTGGGGGACAGATAAACACTGAAGCTTTCTTT	CASSGGQINTEAFF
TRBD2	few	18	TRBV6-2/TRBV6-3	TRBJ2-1	TGTGCCAGCAGTTACTCCCCACCAACTAGCGGGAGGTACAATGAGCAGTTCTTC	CASSYSPPTSGRYNEQFF
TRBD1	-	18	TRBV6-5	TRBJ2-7	TGTGCCAGCTACCGCTCGATGGCTGGGGGACAGGTCTACAATGAGCAGTACTTC	CASYRSMAGGQVYNEQYF
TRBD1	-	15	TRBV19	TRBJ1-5	TGTGCCAGTAGTCCAGGGGACAGGAAGACTCAGCCCCAGCATTTT	CASSPGDRKTQPQHF
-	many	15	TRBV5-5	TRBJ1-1	TGTGCCAGCAGCCCGTCGGGCCTCATGAACACTGAAGCTTTCTTT	CASSPSGLMNTEAFF
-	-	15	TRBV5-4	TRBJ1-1	TGTGCCAGCAGCAGCTACAGTTGGGTGAACACTGAAGCTTTCTTT	CASSSYSWVNTEAFF
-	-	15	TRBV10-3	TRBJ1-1	TGTGCCATCAGTGAGTCGCAACACGGAAACACTGAAGCTTTCTTT	CAISESQHGNTEAFF
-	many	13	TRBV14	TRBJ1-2	TGTGCCAGCAGCCAAGGGCGGTGGTTGGGCTACACCTTC	CASSQGRWLGYTF
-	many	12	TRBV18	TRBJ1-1	TGTGCCAGCTCAACGGTCCTTGATGAAGCTTTCTTT	CASSTVLDEAFF
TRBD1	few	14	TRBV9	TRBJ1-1	TGTGCCAGCAGAGGGACAGGGGAGAACACTGAAGCTTTCTTT	CASRGTGENTEAFF
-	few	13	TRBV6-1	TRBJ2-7	TGTGCGGTACGGAGGAGGGGAACCGACGAGCAGTACTTC	CAVRRRGTDEQYF
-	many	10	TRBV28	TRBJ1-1	TGTGCCACCGGGTACACTGAAGCTTTCTTT	CATGYTEAFF
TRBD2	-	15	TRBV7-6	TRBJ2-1	TGTGCCAGCAGCCCAGGACTAGTTGTGTCATATGAGCAGTTCTTC	CASSPGLVVSYEQFF
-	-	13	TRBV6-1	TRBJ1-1	TGTGCCAGCAGCTTAACGGAGGGGAGGGCAGCTTTCTTT	CASSLTEGRAAFF
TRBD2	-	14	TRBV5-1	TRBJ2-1	TGCGCCAGCAGCCCCGGGACTAGCGGGGATGAGCAGTTCTTC	CASSPGTSGDEQFF
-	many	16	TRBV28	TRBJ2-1	TGTGCCAGCAGTTTCTTGTTGGGCAGGAGAGACGGGGAGCAGTTCTTC	CASSFLLGRRDGEQFF
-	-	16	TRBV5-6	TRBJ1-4	TGTGCCAGCAGCTTGGGGGCGAGATTGCCAGGGGAAAAACTGTTTTTT	CASSLGARLPGEKLFF
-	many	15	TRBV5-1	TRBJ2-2	TGCGCCAGCAGCTTGCAGCGGTTGAACACCGGGGAGCTGTTTTTT	CASSLQRLNTGELFF
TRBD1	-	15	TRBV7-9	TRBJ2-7	TGTGCCAGCAGCCACGGACAGGTTATCTCCTACGAGCAGTACTTC	CASSHGQVISYEQYF
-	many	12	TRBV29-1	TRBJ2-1	TGCAGCGTTGAAGGGCGGAACAATGAGCAGTTCTTC	CSVEGRNNEQFF
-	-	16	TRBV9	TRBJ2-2	TGTGCCAGCAGCGCGAGGGGGGGGACCACCCACGGGGAGCTGTTTTTT	CASSARGGTTHGELFF
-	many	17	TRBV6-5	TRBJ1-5	TGTGCCAGCAGTTACTGGACCGAACTATCTGGCAATCAGCCCCAGCATTTT	CASSYWTELSGNQPQHF
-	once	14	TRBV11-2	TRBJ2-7	TGTGCCAGCAGCCTTAGCGGGACAGCCTACGAGCAGTACTTC	CASSLSGTAYEQYF
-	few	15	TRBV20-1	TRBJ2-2	TGCAGTGCTAGGGCGAGCCGGGGGCTTGGCGGGGAGCTGTTTTTT	CSARASRGLGGELFF
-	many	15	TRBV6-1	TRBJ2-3	TGTGCCAGCAGTATAGGCTTGGGGAGCACAGATACGCAGTATTTT	CASSIGLGSTDTQYF
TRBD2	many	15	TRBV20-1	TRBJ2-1	TGCAGTGCTAGTGCGGGACTAGCGCATTACAATGAGCAGTTCTTC	CSASAGLAHYNEQFF
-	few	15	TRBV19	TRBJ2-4	TGTGCCAGTAGTATAGATACTACGGAGGAAAACATTCAGTACTTC	CASSIDTTEENIQYF
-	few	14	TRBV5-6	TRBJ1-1	TGTGCCAGCAGCTTGGTACCGGGGGCGGCGGAAGCTTTCTTT	CASSLVPGAAEAFF
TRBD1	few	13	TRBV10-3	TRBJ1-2	TGTGTCATCAGACAGGGTTCGGATGACGGCTACACCTTC	CVIRQGSDDGYTF
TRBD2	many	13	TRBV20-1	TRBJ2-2	TGCAGTGGGAAGCGGGAGGGGACCGGGGAGCTGTTTTTT	CSGKREGTGELFF
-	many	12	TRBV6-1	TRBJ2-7	TGTGCCAGCAGTTACGAGCGTTACGAGCAGTACTTC	CASSYERYEQYF
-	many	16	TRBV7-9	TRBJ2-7	TGTGCCAGCAGTTACCGTCCGGGGACCTCGGACTACGAGCAGTACTTC	CASSYRPGTSDYEQYF
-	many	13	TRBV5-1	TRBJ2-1	TGCGCCAGCAGCTCTCACAGGGGAGGTGAGCAGTTCTTC	CASSSHRGGEQFF
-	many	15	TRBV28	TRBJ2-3	TGTGCCAGCAGTATCGGGACGGGATCAGCAGATACGCAGTATTTT	CASSIGTGSADTQYF
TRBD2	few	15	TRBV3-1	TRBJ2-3	TGTGCCAGCCTGGGACTAGCGGGAGACACAGATACGCAGTATTTT	CASLGLAGDTDTQYF
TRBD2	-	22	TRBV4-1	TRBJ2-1	TGCGCCAGCAGCCAACAAGGCGGGTGGCGGGGGAGCGGACCCAGCTCCTACAATGAGCAGTTCTTC	CASSQQGGWRGSGPSSYNEQFF
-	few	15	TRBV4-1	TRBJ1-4	TGCGCCAGCAGCGGGGGACGGGCAACTAATGAAAAACTGTTTTTT	CASSGGRATNEKLFF
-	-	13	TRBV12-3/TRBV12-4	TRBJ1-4	TGTGCCAGCAGTTTTTTGGGGAATGAAAAACTGTTTTTT	CASSFLGNEKLFF
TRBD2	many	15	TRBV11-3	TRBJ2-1	TGTGCCAGCAGCTTAGGCGGGACTAGCGACAATGAGCAGTTCTTC	CASSLGGTSDNEQFF